The clone carrying this TCR gamma chain is medium-sized. The sample is drawn from a study of gamma delta lymphoproliferative disorders and STAT genes. Sequencing used genomic DNA taken from PBMCs of patients and controls. V lost 3 bases to trimming and J lost 3 bases; unmatched junction nucleotides: 5. The CDR3 covers 13 residues. CDR1 is VENAVY, CDR2 YDSYNSRV, per germline. TCRdb re-analyzed the multiplex PCR reads via CATT. The table shows over a thousand gamma-chain clones, with 9.9% occurring only once. The rearrangement joins TRGV8 to TRGJ1 or TRGJ2. No J gene is reported in TCRdb; it was inferred here by comparing the DNA with germline. The TCR originated in a human donor in good health. Sequencing input: blood. CDR3 nucleotides: TGTGCCACCTGGGATGCCATTTATTATAAGAAACTCTTT. It codes for CATWDAIYYKKLF.